A single sample is the source of the 2 T cell receptor beta chains below, sequenced in a study of beta chain features in type 1 diabetes. Reverse transcribing all isolated RNA meant expressed TCRB transcripts were sequenced. Assay: immunoSEQ multiplex PCR; the TCRdb copy retains only in-frame clones and omits some. The sample comprises approximately 150,000 clones, roughly 9.7% of which are singletons, and 0.55% to 0.75% rests with the top ten. The material sequenced was central memory CD4+ T cells from blood. These TCRs come from a woman aged 40-49 years in good health.

This clone was recorded a few times. The chain is built from TRBV5-6 and TRBJ2-7; TRBD1 matches at 9 bases. The CDR3 contains 15 residues. CDR1 and CDR2 (germline): SGHDT, YYEEEE. The junction had 8 bases not matched to a gene; V was cut back by 7 bases and J by 0 bases. CDR3 DNA sequence: TGTGCCAGCGCCTTAGGGGACAGGGCCTCCTACGAGCAGTACTTC. Residues: CASALGDRASYEQYF.

The chain links TRBV11-3 to TRBJ2-1; 9 nucleotides agree with TRBD1. With 5 bases clipped from V and 8 bases from J, the junction kept 13 bases outside the gene matches. This CDR3 spans 16 amino acids. Germline lookup yields CDR1 SGHNT and CDR2 YENEEA. The CDR3: CASSPGPDRGWDEQFF. Here the CDR3 DNA reads TGTGCCAGCAGCCCGGGCCCTGACAGGGGGTGGGATGAGCAGTTCTTC.